This TCR beta chain was profiled in a study of shared T cell receptors in the human thymus. Produced via immunoSEQ multiplex PCR; TCRdb's table is partial and in-frame only. The sample contains some 760,000 clones, approximately 85% of which appear only once. Per the germline V gene, CDR1 is SGHTA and CDR2 is FQGTGA. This CDR3 spans 14 amino acids. Trimming stripped 2 bases from V and 1 base from J, with 8 bases between. Separately, the same data were catalogued under a study of human thymus T cells. From that paper: It was from resections taken during corrective heart surgery that the thymus tissue came. Seemingly biased V and J gene usage marked thymic and blood repertoires. Related research has reported that thymic repertoires overlap highly among unrelated individuals.

The origin of this receptor is a girl in the first two years of life with a congenital heart defect. The chain is built from TRBV7-3 and TRBJ1-1, with D unresolved. The sequencing input was thymocytes. CDR3 amino acids: CASSLDVRNTEAFF. The CDR3, as DNA: TGTGCCAGCAGCTTAGATGTCAGGAACACTGAAGCTTTCTTT.